One and the same sample provided the 18 T cell receptor beta chains below, sequenced in a study of shared clonotypes between healthy human individuals. Repertoires were generated with immunoSEQ multiplex PCR, while TCRdb's copy carries only in-frame clones and drops some. The sample yields some 470,000 clones, 76% seen once. The sequenced sample was PBMCs. These receptor sequences come from a middle-aged woman in good health. Some clones in this sample may be carry-over from other donors' samples.

As DNA, the CDR3 is TGTGCCAGCAGCCAGAACGGACTAGCGGGAGATACGCAGTATTTT. Translated: CASSQNGLAGDTQYF. The chain has TRBV7-9 and TRBJ2-3; 11 nucleotides match TRBD2. Trimming removed 5 bases from V and 5 bases from J; junction bases left unmatched: 6. Germline CDR1 and CDR2: SEHNR and FQNEAQ (reference sequence). The CDR3 sequence is 15 residues long.

The gene calls are TRBV5-1 and TRBJ1-3; 8 nucleotides line up with TRBD1. CDR3 length: 21 residues. The trim removed 2 bases at V and 0 bases at J, leaving 19 bases unmatched. Germline V CDR1 and CDR2: SGHRS, YFSETQ. CDR3 sequence reads: CASSFTFRGQDFSSSGNTIYF. The CDR3 DNA is TGCGCCAGCAGCTTTACTTTCCGGGGACAGGACTTTTCAAGCTCTGGAAACACCATATATTTT. Using reference TRBV5-1 and TRBJ1-3 for the parts outside the CDR3, the full variable domain is KAGVTQTPRYLIKTRGQQVTLSCSPISGHRSVSWYQQTPGQGLQFLFEYFSETQRNKGNFPGRFSGRQFSNSRSEMNVSTLELGDSALYLCASSFTFRGQDFSSSGNTIYFGEGSWLTVV.

With respect to this clone: Within the sample, other DNA sequences also encode this same CDR3. The rearrangement links TRBV7-3 to TRBJ2-5, with 8 positions matching TRBD1. This CDR3 is 13 amino acids long. Germline-derived CDR1 and CDR2 are SGHTA and FQGTGA. The trim removed 5 bases at V and 4 bases at J, leaving 3 bases unmatched. CDR3 region: CASSPTGGETQYF. In DNA, the CDR3 is TGTGCCAGCAGCCCTACAGGGGGAGAGACCCAGTACTTC.

CDR3 protein: CASSFRAGVYNEQFF. The CDR3, as DNA: TGTGCCAGCAGTTTCAGAGCGGGAGTCTACAATGAGCAGTTCTTC. This chain connects TRBV27 to TRBJ2-1; TRBD2 matches 8 bases. The trim removed 3 bases at V and 3 bases at J, leaving 4 bases unmatched. The CDR3 consists of 15 residues. Germline loops: CDR1 MNHEY, CDR2 SMNVEV (reference sequence).

The chain carries TRBV7-8 and TRBJ2-7, with 11 bases identical to TRBD1. The CDR3 runs to 15 residues. The trim removed 5 bases at V and 3 bases at J, leaving 6 bases unmatched. Germline-derived CDR1 and CDR2 are SGHVS and FQNEAQ. CDR3 sequence: CASSLAGTGGYEQYF. In DNA, the CDR3 is TGTGCCAGCAGCCTCGCCGGGACAGGGGGCTACGAGCAGTACTTC.

This chain connects TRBV5-1 to TRBJ1-1; D not certain. The CDR3 has 13 amino acids. CDR1 and CDR2 from the germline V gene are SGHRS and YFSETQ. V was clipped by 0 bases and J by 4 bases, with 7 bases between them. CDR3 in amino acids: CASSLGATTEAFF. The CDR3 DNA reads as TGCGCCAGCAGCTTGGGTGCTACCACTGAAGCTTTCTTT.

Of note for this clone: Possible read error: a much larger clone is one base away. In the same sample, other DNA sequences code for this CDR3. The chain links TRBV29-1 to TRBJ1-2; 7 positions agree with TRBD1. This CDR3 comprises 12 residues. Germline values: CDR1 SQVTM, CDR2 ANQGSEA. CDR3 sequence reads: CSARDSNYGYTF. The DNA for the CDR3 is TGCAGCGCTAGGGACAGTAACTATGGTTACACCTTC.

This clone appeared a few times. The V gene is TRBV28, the J gene TRBJ1-5; D gene unclear. The CDR3 covers 14 residues. CDR1 is MDHEN and CDR2 is SYDVKM in the germline V gene. Trimming cost V 2 bases and J 7 bases, with 12 bases left between them. CDR3 protein: CASSLTRAGQPQHF. As DNA, the CDR3 is TGTGCCAGCAGTTTAACGCGGGCGGGGCAGCCCCAGCATTTT.

The chain employs TRBV29-1 and TRBJ2-1; D may match TRBD1 or TRBD2 (5 bases each). This CDR3 is 13 amino acids long. Germline V gene sequence: CDR1 SQVTM, CDR2 ANQGSEA. Trimming removed 6 bases at V and 7 bases at J, with 16 bases between. CDR3 nucleotides: TGCAGCGTGGGGCGGCTAGCCTCAAATGAGCAGTTCTTC. Translation: CSVGRLASNEQFF.

To note about this clone: The likely explanation is a read error, given a far larger clone one base away. The J gene is TRBJ1-2, the V gene TRBV4-2; 7 bases line up with TRBD1. The germline V gene has CDR1 LGHNA and CDR2 YNFKEQ. CDR3 size: 18 residues. CDR3 DNA: TGTGCCAGCAGCCACGCCACCCCTGACAGGGTTCCTGGCTATGGCTGCACCTTC. As protein: CASSHATPDRVPGYGCTF.

This clone was counted a few times. The chain has TRBV27 and TRBJ2-7; 7 bases are a match to TRBD1. V trimming: 5 bases; J trimming: 1 base; junction bases outside the gene matches: 5. The CDR3 runs to 14 residues. Germline lookup yields CDR1 MNHEY and CDR2 SMNVEV (reference sequence). CDR3 coding DNA: TGTGCCAGCAGTCTCCTGACAGGGTCCTACGAGCAGTACTTC. As protein: CASSLLTGSYEQYF.

V is TRBV7-9 and J is TRBJ2-2; 8 positions agree with TRBD2. Trimming removed 4 bases from V and 4 bases from J; junction bases left unmatched: 8. The length of the CDR3 is 16 residues. Germline-derived CDR1 and CDR2 are SEHNR and FQNEAQ (reference sequence). The CDR3 DNA follows: TGTGCCAGCAGCTCCCCGGGACTAGGAATCACCGGGGAGCTGTTTTTT. Amino acid sequence: CASSSPGLGITGELFF.

V usage is TRBV7-9 and J usage is TRBJ2-7; possibly TRBD2 for D (7 bases). CDR1 and CDR2 (germline): SEHNR, FQNEAQ (reference sequence). The CDR3 runs to 17 residues. Trimming pared 2 bases from V and 3 bases from J, leaving 20 bases between. For the CDR3, the DNA is TGTGCCAGCAGCTTATCCCATTTGGGGGGGCCAGACTACGAGCAGTACTTC. This sequence encodes CASSLSHLGGPDYEQYF.

Many counts were recorded for this clone. The chain employs TRBV15 and TRBJ1-1; D perhaps matches TRBD1 (5 bases). This CDR3 spans 12 amino acids. Germline CDR1 reads LNHNV; CDR2 reads YYDKDF (reference sequence). The germline V and J ends were trimmed by 11 bases and 2 bases, with 12 bases remaining between them. The CDR3 protein is CAAGRGNTEAFF. Here the CDR3 DNA reads TGTGCCGCTGGGAGGGGAAACACTGAAGCTTTCTTT.

The rearrangement links TRBV7-9 to TRBJ2-3; D gene ambiguous. Per the germline V gene, CDR1 is SEHNR and CDR2 is FQNEAQ (reference sequence). This CDR3 has 15 residues. Deletions cut 1 base from V and 0 bases from J, with 8 bases between. This CDR3 is CASSLGPTSTDTQYF. CDR3 DNA sequence: TGTGCCAGCAGCTTAGGTCCGACTAGCACAGATACGCAGTATTTT.

Details on this clone: A read error likely explains this, since a far larger clone differs by one base. V gene TRBV30 combines with J gene TRBJ2-3; 7 nucleotides line up with TRBD2. Germline values: CDR1 GTSNPN, CDR2 SVGIG (reference sequence). The CDR3 contains 13 residues. The CDR3 spells CAWRGLERDTQCF. In nucleotides, the CDR3 is TGTGCCTGGAGAGGACTAGAACGAGATACGCAGTGTTTT.

The genes are TRBV9 and TRBJ2-7, with 12 bases lining up with TRBD2. The CDR3 runs to 19 residues. CDR1 is SGDLS, CDR2 YYNGEE, per germline. V shed 4 bases, J shed 2 bases, and the junction held 16 bases outside the gene matches. CDR3 sequence: CASSTTPGLAGLGPYEQYF. In DNA form, the CDR3 reads TGTGCCAGCAGCACCACCCCGGGACTAGCGGGCCTTGGCCCCTACGAGCAGTACTTC.

This chain links TRBV13 with TRBJ1-3; a weak D match, TRBD1 (6 bases). The CDR3 is made up of 15 amino acids. The ends were cut back, 4 bases at V and 0 bases at J, with 10 bases in the middle. CDR1 and CDR2 from the germline V gene are PRHDT and FYEKMQ (reference sequence). The DNA of the CDR3 is TGTGCCAGCAGCTACGACAGGAGCTCTGGAAACACCATATATTTT. Amino acid sequence: CASSYDRSSGNTIYF.